This is a list of T cell receptor beta chains from one sample in a study of T cell changes during pregnancy in multiple sclerosis. The data were produced by immunoSEQ multiplex PCR, yet TCRdb's version contains in-frame clones alone and is incomplete. The sample shows under 95,000 clones, about 93% of them seen only once. Specimen: peripheral blood, collected in the second trimester of pregnancy. The receptor source for this set is a female donor in good health, enrolled as a control in a pregnancy study. The CDR3 runs from the conserved cysteine through the conserved F or W. The D gene is left open where the match is weak. Part of the rows lack a size; the others show once, few, many or a class for expanded clones.

V gene,clone size,J gene,D gene,CDR3 protein,CDR3 DNA
TRBV2,.,TRBJ2-1,.,CASYRESPYNEQFF,TGTGCCAGCTATCGGGAGAGCCCCTACAATGAGCAGTTCTTC
TRBV19,.,TRBJ2-3,TRBD2,CASSPGLAGVGSTDTQYF,TGTGCCAGTAGTCCGGGACTAGCGGGAGTTGGGAGCACAGATACGCAGTATTTT
TRBV6-6,.,TRBJ2-1,.,CASSRDNEQFF,TGTGCCAGCAGCCGTGACAATGAGCAGTTCTTC
TRBV7-2,.,TRBJ2-4,TRBD1,CASSTGTGRNIQYF,TGTGCCAGCAGCACAGGGACAGGGAGAAACATTCAGTACTTC
TRBV5-6,.,TRBJ2-2,.,CASSLGAGELFF,TGTGCCAGCAGCCTAGGGGCCGGGGAGCTGTTTTTT
TRBV28,.,TRBJ1-1,.,CASRPADGLTNTEAFF,TGTGCCAGTCGACCCGCGGATGGATTGACGAACACTGAAGCTTTCTTT
TRBV28,.,TRBJ2-1,.,CASSLFGGGNEQFF,TGTGCCAGCAGTTTATTTGGGGGAGGCAATGAGCAGTTCTTC
TRBV6-4,.,TRBJ1-2,.,CASSDSTERYGYTF,TGTGCCAGCAGTGACTCGACAGAACGCTATGGCTACACCTTC
TRBV19,.,TRBJ1-2,TRBD1,CASGDRAYGYTF,TGTGCCAGTGGGGACAGGGCCTATGGCTACACCTTC
TRBV5-6,once,TRBJ2-7,.,CASSILNLSGDEQYF,TGTGCCAGCAGCATCCTTAACCTCTCGGGGGACGAGCAGTACTTC
TRBV11-2,.,TRBJ2-3,TRBD1,CASSPGQGTDTQYF,TGTGCCAGCAGCCCGGGACAGGGTACGGATACGCAGTATTTT